The clone carrying this T cell receptor beta chain was seen a few times. Its target is unknown. The entry originates in a study of blood T cells in healthy people across ages. The study, taken as a whole, reports: Naive T cell percentage showed a strong correlation with the diversity of TCR beta. Among long-lived donors, naive CD4+ cells were more numerous and diversity higher than in aged donors.

The amount of total RNA extracted per sample was at least 6 micrograms. A second 7 to 11 cycle PCR used barcoded and J-beta primers. Sequencing yielded, for each sample, at least 3 million paired-end reads carrying CDR3. TCRdb recomputed calls from the 5' RACE reads with MiXCR, one row per CDR3 protein. The data show some 1,500,000 distinct CDR3 sequences, roughly 43% seen once. CDR3 size: 16 residues. V shed 0 bases, J shed 4 bases, and the junction held 6 bases outside the gene matches. Germline loops: CDR1 MNHEY, CDR2 SVGAGI. This sequence joins TRBV6-5 and TRBJ2-3; TRBD2 matches 8 bases. The clonotype was recovered from a woman aged 18-35 years in good health. Sequenced: blood. CDR3 sequence reads: CASSYSRGTRSDTQYF. CDR3 nucleotides: TGTGCCAGCAGTTACTCCCGGGGGACTAGGTCAGATACGCAGTATTTT.